This T cell receptor beta chain stems from a study of T cell responses to AZD1222 COVID-19 vaccine. Study-wide points: Spike as a whole was targeted by vaccine-associated CD4 TCRs, dominant at 160-218 and 743-854. The donor group comprised mostly white British people and more females; the analysis possibly underestimated clonal diversity. With two AZD1222 doses given, Spike-specific TCR breadth and depth both rose.

Sequencing used immunoSEQ multiplex PCR; TCRdb keeps in-frame clones, though not all of them. Of 75,000 to 95,000 clones in the sample, 70% to 90% were seen once. This CDR3 has 12 residues. The ends were cut back, 8 bases at V and 5 bases at J, with 10 bases in the middle. Germline CDR1 and CDR2: GTSNPN and SVGIG (reference sequence). This clone has only a few counts. The antigen is undetermined. The rearrangement joins TRBV30 to TRBJ1-6, with TRBD1 as a possible D gene (5 bases). The clonotype originates from an adult in good health. Here the sequenced sample was peripheral blood, taken on day 0 of AZD1222 vaccination. This chain's CDR3 is CARGGDNSPLHF. CDR3 bases: TGTGCCCGGGGGGGGGATAATTCACCCCTCCACTTT.